This entry features one TCR beta chain sequence. Per the authors' pipeline: Amplified reference gene primers provided the basis for estimating nucleated cell counts. Assay used: immunoSEQ multiplex PCR; TCRdb lists only in-frame clones, some missing. That table furnishes V, J and clone size, whereas the DNA furnished D and trimming. The top ten hold approximately 3.4% of the sample, which has about 140,000 clones, 80% seen once. V was clipped by 0 bases and J by 2 bases, with 14 bases between them. The germline V gene has CDR1 MNHEY and CDR2 SVGEGT. This CDR3 spans 16 amino acids. The data were taken from a study of blood T cell repertoires in COVID-19. Study summary: Samples of COVID-19 (acute and convalescent) were obtained from the United States, Italy and Spain.

The sequenced sample consisted of peripheral blood. The chain employs TRBV6-2 or TRBV6-3 and TRBJ2-7; maybe TRBD1 (6 bases). This receptor was taken from a man aged 65 to 79 who had recovered from COVID-19. The CDR3 region has the DNA TGTGCCAGCAGTTACTCGACAGGACTCGAACCCTACGAGCAGTACTTC. Translated, it gives CASSYSTGLEPYEQYF.